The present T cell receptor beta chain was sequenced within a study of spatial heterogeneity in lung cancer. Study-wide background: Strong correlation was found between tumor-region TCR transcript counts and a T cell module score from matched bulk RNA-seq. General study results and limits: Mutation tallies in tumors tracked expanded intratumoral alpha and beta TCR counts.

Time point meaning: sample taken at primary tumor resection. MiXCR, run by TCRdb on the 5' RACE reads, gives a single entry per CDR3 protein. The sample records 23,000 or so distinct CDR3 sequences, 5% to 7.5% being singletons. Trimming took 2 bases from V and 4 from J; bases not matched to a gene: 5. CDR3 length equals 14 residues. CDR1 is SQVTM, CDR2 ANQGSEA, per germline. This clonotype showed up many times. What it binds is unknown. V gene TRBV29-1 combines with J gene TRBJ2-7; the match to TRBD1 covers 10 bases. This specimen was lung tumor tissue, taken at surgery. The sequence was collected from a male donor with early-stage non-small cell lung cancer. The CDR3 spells CSVEFGDRGYEQYF. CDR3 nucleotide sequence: TGCAGCGTTGAATTTGGGGACAGGGGATACGAGCAGTACTTC.